These 11 T cell receptor beta chains were sequenced from one sample in a study of cytomegalovirus exposure and HLA in healthy donors. PCR was performed using 60 Vbeta and 13 Jbeta primers. Generated by immunoSEQ multiplex PCR, the TCRdb table keeps only in-frame clones and is missing some. The table shows 150,000 to 200,000 clones, with approximately 86% occurring only once. Sequencing was carried out using PBMCs. Every receptor here comes from a boy aged 2-15 years in good health and CMV-seronegative.

The J gene is TRBJ2-7, the V gene TRBV27; 8 bases align to TRBD2. The trim removed 5 bases at V and 4 bases at J, leaving 10 bases unmatched. The CDR3 spans 15 residues. The germline V gene encodes CDR1 MNHEY and CDR2 SMNVEV (reference sequence). The CDR3 bases are TGTGCCAGCAGTACGCCGGGACTAGGACTTTACGAGCAGTACTTC. Amino acids: CASSTPGLGLYEQYF.

The chain is built from TRBV2 and TRBJ2-3, with D tentatively TRBD1 (6 bases). Germline CDR1 SNHLY, CDR2 FYNNEI. This CDR3 spans 13 amino acids. Trimming removed 5 bases at V and 3 bases at J, with 9 bases between. The CDR3 nucleotides are TGTGCCAGCAGTCATCAGGGGACAGATACGCAGTATTTT. Amino acid sequence: CASSHQGTDTQYF.

This chain's CDR3 is CASSDHRVGDQPQHF. The CDR3 DNA sequence: TGTGCCAGCAGTGACCACAGGGTAGGAGATCAGCCCCAGCATTTT. The gene calls are TRBV6-4 and TRBJ1-5; TRBD1 is a possible D gene (6 bases). This CDR3 comprises 15 residues. Per germline, CDR1 MRHNA and CDR2 SNTAGT. V lost 2 bases and J lost 5, with 13 bases in between.

V gene TRBV7-8 combines with J gene TRBJ2-1; 7 bases are a match to TRBD1. Germline assignment: CDR1 SGHVS and CDR2 FQNEAQ. The CDR3 runs 14 residues. Trimming cost V 7 bases and J 3 bases; bases outside gene matches: 6. CDR3 sequence: CASTPYRGYNEQFF. The CDR3 region has the DNA TGTGCCAGCACCCCCTACAGGGGCTACAATGAGCAGTTCTTC.

The V and J genes are TRBV10-3 and TRBJ2-7, with TRBD1 as a possible D gene (6 bases). Per germline, CDR1 ENHRY and CDR2 SYGVKD. The CDR3 extends over 15 amino acids. V was shortened by 4 bases and J by 4 bases, with 17 bases between the two germline ends. The CDR3 sequence: CAISGWDNKKYEQYF. The CDR3 region has the DNA TGTGCCATCAGTGGGTGGGACAACAAAAAGTACGAGCAGTACTTC.

V gene TRBV11-2 combines with J gene TRBJ1-3, with no clear D. Germline V gives CDR1 SGHAT, CDR2 FQNNGV. The CDR3 covers 16 residues. V was cut by 1 base and J by 0 bases, with 10 bases left in between. The CDR3 DNA reads as TGTGCCAGCAGCTTAGCCCGAACCAGCTCTGGAAACACCATATATTTT. Protein: CASSLARTSSGNTIYF.

The chain recombines TRBV7-8 with TRBJ2-3, with 11 bases identical to TRBD2. V gave up 1 base and J gave up 0 bases; unmatched junction bases: 0. Germline CDR1 and CDR2: SGHVS and FQNEAQ. The CDR3 spans 16 residues. CDR3 nucleotides: TGTGCCAGCAGCTTAGTAGCGGGGGGGAGCACAGATACGCAGTATTTT. Amino acid sequence: CASSLVAGGSTDTQYF. Variable domain in full (rest from reference TRBV7-8 and TRBJ2-3): GAGVSQSPRYKVAKRGQDVALRCDPISGHVSLFWYQQALGQGPEFLTYFQNEAQLDKSGLPSDRFFAERPEGSVSTLKIQRTQQEDSAVYLCASSLVAGGSTDTQYFGPGTRLTVL.

This chain joins TRBV27 and TRBJ1-5; TRBD1 is a possible D gene (5 bases). This CDR3 has 12 amino acids. The ends were cut back, 6 bases at V and 15 bases at J, with 18 bases in the middle. Germline V gives CDR1 MNHEY, CDR2 SMNVEV (reference sequence). The CDR3, as DNA: TGTGCCAGCAGGCCTACAGGCCAACCTCTGCATTTT. Translation: CASRPTGQPLHF.

The V and J genes are TRBV6-6 and TRBJ2-7; 7 bases map to TRBD2. Unmatched junction bases numbered 7, after V lost 2 bases and J lost 3 bases. Germline assignment: CDR1 MNHNY and CDR2 SVGAGI (reference sequence). CDR3 length: 15 amino acids. In nucleotides, the CDR3 is TGTGCCAGCAGTTACGGAGGCAGCGGGGTCTACGAGCAGTACTTC. This sequence encodes CASSYGGSGVYEQYF.

The chain carries TRBV27 and TRBJ2-2; TRBD1 matches at 7 bases. Germline lookup yields CDR1 MNHEY and CDR2 SMNVEV (reference sequence). Losses at the gene ends were 6 bases for V and 6 bases for J; bases not matched to a gene: 10. The CDR3 covers 15 residues. The CDR3 loop reads CASSSPRTGAGELFF. Written as DNA, the CDR3 is TGTGCCAGCAGCTCCCCGCGAACAGGGGCCGGGGAGCTGTTTTTT.

As to this clone: At one of its ends the junction is not consistent with the germline gene, which may arise from a read error. Within the sample, other DNA sequences also encode this same CDR3. This rearrangement joins TRBV7-8 to TRBJ2-7; D uncertain. The CDR3 spans 12 residues. From germline, CDR1 is SGHVS and CDR2 FQNEAQ. CDR3 nucleotide sequence: TGTGCCAGTAGCTTAGCATTCCAGTCCGAGTACTTC. It specifies CASSLAFQSEYF.